This note documents a single TCR beta chain sequence. Its antigen remains unknown. This sample was taken from a study of glioma-infiltrating T cells. Regarding the study as a whole: Non-neoplastic patients had below-expected tissue-blood divergence, while all gliomas exceeded expectation. Only very few CDR3 sequences appeared in both tissue and blood.

Germline assignment: CDR1 SGHRS and CDR2 YFSETQ. The CDR3 is made up of 17 amino acids. With V trimmed by 4 bases and J by 9 bases, 16 bases remained unmatched. Using RNA template, CDR3s of TCR alpha and beta were amplified with iRepertoire arm-PCR. TCRdb independently ran MiXCR on the multiplex PCR reads; one entry per CDR3 protein. The repertoire holds fewer than 55,000 distinct CDR3 sequences, with approximately 20% as singletons. This TCR came from a human donor with low-grade glioma or glioblastoma, undergoing nonglioma brain surgery, or in good health (not recorded which). Sequenced material: glioma tissue, nonneoplastic brain tissue, or PBMCs (not recorded which). The chain is built from TRBV5-1 and TRBJ1-2, with 12 bases matching TRBD1. The CDR3 DNA sequence: TGCGCCAGCAGCCCTACCGGGACAGGGGGCCTTCCATATTGCTACACCTTC. Its protein product is CASSPTGTGGLPYCYTF.